This note documents a single TCR beta chain sequence. Its specificity is unknown. Assay: immunoSEQ multiplex PCR; the TCRdb copy retains only in-frame clones and omits some. Here the sample spans around 100,000 clones, roughly 84% being singletons. The sample belongs to a study of T cell responses to AZD1222 COVID-19 vaccine. Study-level points and caveats: After two AZD1222 doses, spike-specific TCR breadth and depth rose versus day 0. Among the donors, most were white British and more were female, and clonal diversity was possibly underestimated. CD4 TCRs covered the whole spike, strongest at regions 160-218 and 743-854. The study reported that nearly half of spike-specific TCRs target unmutated variant regions.

The ends were cut back, 8 bases at V and 6 bases at J, with 13 bases in the middle. CDR1 is SGHVS and CDR2 is FQNEAQ in the germline V gene. The CDR3 consists of 12 residues. The TCR comes from an adult in good health. Source: peripheral blood, taken on day 0 of AZD1222 vaccination. This chain connects TRBV7-8 to TRBJ1-1; D not resolved. The chain's CDR3 is CASSDLGSEAFF. CDR3 DNA: TGTGCCAGCTCGGATCTAGGGTCTGAAGCTTTCTTT.